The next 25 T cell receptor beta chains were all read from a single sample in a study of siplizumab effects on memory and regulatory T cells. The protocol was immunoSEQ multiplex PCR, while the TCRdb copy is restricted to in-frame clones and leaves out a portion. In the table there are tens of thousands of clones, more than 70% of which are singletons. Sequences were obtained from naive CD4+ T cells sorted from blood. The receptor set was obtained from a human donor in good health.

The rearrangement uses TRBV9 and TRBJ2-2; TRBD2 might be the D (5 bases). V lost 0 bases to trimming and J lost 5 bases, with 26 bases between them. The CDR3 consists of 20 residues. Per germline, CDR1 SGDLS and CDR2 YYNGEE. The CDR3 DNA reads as TGTGCCAGCAGCGTAGCCCTGGTAGCCCGAAGAAGCGGTGGGACCGGGGAGCTGTTTTTT. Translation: CASSVALVARRSGGTGELFF.

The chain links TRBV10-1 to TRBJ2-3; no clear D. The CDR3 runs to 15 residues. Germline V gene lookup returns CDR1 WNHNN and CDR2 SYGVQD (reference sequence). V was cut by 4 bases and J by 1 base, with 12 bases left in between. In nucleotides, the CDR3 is TGCGCCAGCAGTGCCGGTGGGGTAGGCACAGATACGCAGTATTTT. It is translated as CASSAGGVGTDTQYF.

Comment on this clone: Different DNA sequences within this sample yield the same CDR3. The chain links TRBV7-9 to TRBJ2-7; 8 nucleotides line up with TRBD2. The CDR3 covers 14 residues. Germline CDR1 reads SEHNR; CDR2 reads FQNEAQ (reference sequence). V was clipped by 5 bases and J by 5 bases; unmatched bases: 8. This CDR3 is CASSAGGGGNEQYF. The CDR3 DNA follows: TGTGCCAGCAGCGCGGGGGGCGGGGGCAACGAGCAGTACTTC.

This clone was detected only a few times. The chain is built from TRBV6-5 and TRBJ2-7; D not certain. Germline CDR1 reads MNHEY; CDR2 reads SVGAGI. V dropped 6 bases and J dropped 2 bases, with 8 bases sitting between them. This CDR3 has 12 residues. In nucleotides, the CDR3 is TGTGCCAGCAGGACGGGCCCCTACGAGCAGTACTTC. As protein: CASRTGPYEQYF.

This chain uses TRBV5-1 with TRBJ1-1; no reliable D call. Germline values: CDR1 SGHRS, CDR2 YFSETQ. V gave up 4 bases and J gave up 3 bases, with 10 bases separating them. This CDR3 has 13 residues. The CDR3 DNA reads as TGCGCCAGCAGCAGTGGGTGGGACACTGAAGCTTTCTTT. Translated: CASSSGWDTEAFF.

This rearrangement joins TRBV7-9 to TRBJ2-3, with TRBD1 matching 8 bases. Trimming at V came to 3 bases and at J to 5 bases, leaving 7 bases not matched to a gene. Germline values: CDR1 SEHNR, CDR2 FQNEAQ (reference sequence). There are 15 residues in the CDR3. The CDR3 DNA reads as TGTGCCAGCAGCTTCTTGCAGGGGGCAAGAGATACGCAGTATTTT. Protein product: CASSFLQGARDTQYF. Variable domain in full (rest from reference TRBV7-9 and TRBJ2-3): DTGVSQNPRHKITKRGQNVTFRCDPISEHNRLYWYRQTLGQGPEFLTYFQNEAQLEKSRLLSDRFSAERPKGSFSTLEIQRTEQGDSAMYLCASSFLQGARDTQYFGPGTRLTVL.

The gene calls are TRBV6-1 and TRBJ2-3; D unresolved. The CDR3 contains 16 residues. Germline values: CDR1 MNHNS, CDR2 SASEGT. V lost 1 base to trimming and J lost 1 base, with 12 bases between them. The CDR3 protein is CASSEGIQPRTDTQYF. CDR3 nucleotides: TGTGCCAGCAGTGAAGGTATCCAACCCCGCACAGATACGCAGTATTTT.

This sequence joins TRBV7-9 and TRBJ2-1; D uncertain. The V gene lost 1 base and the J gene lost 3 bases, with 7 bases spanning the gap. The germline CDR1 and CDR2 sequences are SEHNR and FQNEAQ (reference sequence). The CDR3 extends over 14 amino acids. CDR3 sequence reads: CASSLGTSYNEQFF. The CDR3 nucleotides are TGTGCCAGCAGCTTAGGCACAAGCTACAATGAGCAGTTCTTC. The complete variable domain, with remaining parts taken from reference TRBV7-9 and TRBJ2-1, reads DTGVSQNPRHKITKRGQNVTFRCDPISEHNRLYWYRQTLGQGPEFLTYFQNEAQLEKSRLLSDRFSAERPKGSFSTLEIQRTEQGDSAMYLCASSLGTSYNEQFFGPGTRLTVL.

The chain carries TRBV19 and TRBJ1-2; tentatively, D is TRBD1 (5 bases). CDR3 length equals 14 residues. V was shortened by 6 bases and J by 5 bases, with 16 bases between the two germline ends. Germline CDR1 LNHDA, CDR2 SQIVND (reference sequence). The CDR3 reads CASSTGTLGYGYTF. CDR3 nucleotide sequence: TGTGCCAGTAGCACCGGGACGCTCGGGTATGGCTACACCTTC.

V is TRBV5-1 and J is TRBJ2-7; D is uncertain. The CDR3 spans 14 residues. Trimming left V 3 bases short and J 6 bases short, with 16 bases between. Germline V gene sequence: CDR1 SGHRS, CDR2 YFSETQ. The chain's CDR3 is CASSSDARGSEQYF. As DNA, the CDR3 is TGCGCCAGCAGCTCGGACGCCCGCGGATCCGAGCAGTACTTC.

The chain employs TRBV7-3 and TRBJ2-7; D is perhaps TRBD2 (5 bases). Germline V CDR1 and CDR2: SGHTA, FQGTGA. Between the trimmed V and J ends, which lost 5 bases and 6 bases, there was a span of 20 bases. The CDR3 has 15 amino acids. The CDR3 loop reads CASSAAGSTAGEQYF. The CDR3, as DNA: TGTGCCAGCAGCGCCGCCGGGTCCACGGCGGGCGAGCAGTACTTC.

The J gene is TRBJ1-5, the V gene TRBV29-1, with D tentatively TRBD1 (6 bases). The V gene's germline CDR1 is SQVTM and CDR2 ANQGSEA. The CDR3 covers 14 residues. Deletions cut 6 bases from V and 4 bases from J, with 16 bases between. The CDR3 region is CSVKETGPNQPQHF. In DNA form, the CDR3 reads TGCAGCGTCAAAGAAACAGGGCCTAATCAGCCCCAGCATTTT.

The CDR3 here is CASSQRTGPQETQYF. The CDR3 DNA is TGCGCCAGCAGCCAAAGGACGGGGCCCCAAGAGACCCAGTACTTC. The genes are TRBV4-1 and TRBJ2-5; TRBD1 or TRBD2 may be the D gene (5 bases each). Trimming shortened V by 2 bases and J by 1 base, and 11 bases separated the two germline ends. CDR3 length: 15 residues. Germline V gene data show CDR1 as MGHRA and CDR2 as YSYEKL.

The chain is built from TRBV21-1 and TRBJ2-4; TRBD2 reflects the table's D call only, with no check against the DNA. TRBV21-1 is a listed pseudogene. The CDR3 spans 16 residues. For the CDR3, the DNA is TGTGCCAGCAACGAAAGACTGGAGGGGGCCAAAAACATTCAGTACTTC. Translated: CASNERLEGAKNIQYF.

CDR3 DNA sequence: TGTGCCAGCAGCCAAGAAGTTACAGGGGGCGCTGGCTATGGCTACACCTTC. This translates into CASSQEVTGGAGYGYTF. V usage is TRBV2 and J usage is TRBJ1-2, with 9 nucleotides matching TRBD1. The CDR3 contains 17 residues. The V gene end was trimmed by 6 bases and the J gene end by 4 bases; junction bases not matched to a gene: 15. Per the germline V gene, CDR1 is SNHLY and CDR2 is FYNNEI.

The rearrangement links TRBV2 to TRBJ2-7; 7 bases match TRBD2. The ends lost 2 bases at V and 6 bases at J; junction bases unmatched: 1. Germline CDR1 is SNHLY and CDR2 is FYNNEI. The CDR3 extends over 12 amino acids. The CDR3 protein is CASSEREGEQYF. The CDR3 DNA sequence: TGTGCCAGCAGTGAAAGGGAGGGCGAGCAGTACTTC.

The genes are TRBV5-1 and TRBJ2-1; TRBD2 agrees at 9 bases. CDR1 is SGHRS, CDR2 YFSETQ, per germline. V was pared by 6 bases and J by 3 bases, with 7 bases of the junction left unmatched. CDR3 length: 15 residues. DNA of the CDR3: TGCGCCAGCACCCTAGCGGGATATAGCTACAATGAGCAGTTCTTC. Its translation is CASTLAGYSYNEQFF. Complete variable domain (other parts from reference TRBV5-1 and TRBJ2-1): KAGVTQTPRYLIKTRGQQVTLSCSPISGHRSVSWYQQTPGQGLQFLFEYFSETQRNKGNFPGRFSGRQFSNSRSEMNVSTLELGDSALYLCASTLAGYSYNEQFFGPGTRLTVL.

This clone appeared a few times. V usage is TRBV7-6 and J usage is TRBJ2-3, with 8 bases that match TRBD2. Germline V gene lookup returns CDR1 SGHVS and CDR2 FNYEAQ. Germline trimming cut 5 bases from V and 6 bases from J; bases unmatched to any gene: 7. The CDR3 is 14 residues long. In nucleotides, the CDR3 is TGTGCCAGCAGCCCTACTAGCGGTGGCGATACGCAGTATTTT. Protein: CASSPTSGGDTQYF.

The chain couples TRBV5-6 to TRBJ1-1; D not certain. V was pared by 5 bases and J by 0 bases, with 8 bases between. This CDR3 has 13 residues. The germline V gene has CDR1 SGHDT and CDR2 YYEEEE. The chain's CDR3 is CASSRKVNTEAFF. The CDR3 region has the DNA TGTGCCAGCAGTCGTAAGGTGAACACTGAAGCTTTCTTT.

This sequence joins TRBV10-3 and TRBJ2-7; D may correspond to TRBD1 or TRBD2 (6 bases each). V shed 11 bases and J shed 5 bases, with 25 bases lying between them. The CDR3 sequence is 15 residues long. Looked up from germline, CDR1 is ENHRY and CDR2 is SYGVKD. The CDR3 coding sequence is TGTGCCGTTGGAACCCGACAGGCGCGGGATCACGAGCAGTACTTC. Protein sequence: CAVGTRQARDHEQYF.

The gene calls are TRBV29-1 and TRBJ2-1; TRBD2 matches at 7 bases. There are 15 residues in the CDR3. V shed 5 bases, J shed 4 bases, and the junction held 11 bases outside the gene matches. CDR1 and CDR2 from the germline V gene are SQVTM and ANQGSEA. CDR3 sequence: CSVLRFAGVYNEQFF. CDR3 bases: TGCAGCGTTTTACGATTTGCGGGAGTTTACAATGAGCAGTTCTTC.

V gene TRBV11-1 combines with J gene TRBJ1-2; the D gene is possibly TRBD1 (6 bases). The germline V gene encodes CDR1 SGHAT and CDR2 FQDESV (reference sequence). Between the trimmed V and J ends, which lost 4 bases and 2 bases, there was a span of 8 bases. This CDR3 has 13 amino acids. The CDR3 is CASSSGQNYGYTF. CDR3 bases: TGTGCCAGCAGCTCCGGACAGAACTATGGCTACACCTTC. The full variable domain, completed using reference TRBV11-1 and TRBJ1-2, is EAEVAQSPRYKITEKSQAVAFWCDPISGHATLYWYRQILGQGPELLVQFQDESVVDDSQLPKDRFSAERLKGVDSTLKIQPAELGDSAMYLCASSSGQNYGYTFGSGTRLTVV.

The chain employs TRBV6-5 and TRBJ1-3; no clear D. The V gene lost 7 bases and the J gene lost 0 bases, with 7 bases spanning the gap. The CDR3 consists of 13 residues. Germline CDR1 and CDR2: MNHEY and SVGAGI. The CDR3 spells CASTRSSGNTIYF. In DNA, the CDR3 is TGTGCCAGCACCCGGTCCTCTGGAAACACCATATATTTT.

The CDR3 DNA reads TGTGCCTGGAGAGCGCCGGGGTCCTCCTACGAGCAGTACTTC. It yields the protein CAWRAPGSSYEQYF. The rearrangement joins TRBV30 to TRBJ2-7; D is perhaps TRBD2 (5 bases). The CDR3 contains 14 residues. Germline V CDR1 and CDR2: GTSNPN, SVGIG (reference sequence). Trimming left V 3 bases short and J 0 bases short, with 12 bases between.

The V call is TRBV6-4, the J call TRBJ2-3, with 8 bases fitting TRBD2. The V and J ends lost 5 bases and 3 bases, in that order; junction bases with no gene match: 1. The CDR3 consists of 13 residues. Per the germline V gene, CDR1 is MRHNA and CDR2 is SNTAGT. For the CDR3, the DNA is TGTGCCAGCAGTAGCGGGAGTACAGATACGCAGTATTTT. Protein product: CASSSGSTDTQYF.